Listed here are 26 T cell receptor beta chains from one sample, sequenced in a study of human T cells and chemical hapten exposure. TCRdb reprocessed the RACE reads via MiXCR and lists one record per CDR3 protein. The table shows a few hundred thousand distinct CDR3 sequences, with 5.5% occurring only once. Indicated time point: pre-sensitization, week 0. The treatment: therapeutic diphenylcyclopropenone sensitization with weekly scalp DPC. The material was whole blood, obtained in connection with sensitization to the hapten diphenylcyclopropenone (DPC). Receptors were obtained from a woman between 18 and 29 years old with alopecia areata. Some clones in this sample may be carry-over from other donors' samples.

This clonotype was picked up many times. This sequence joins TRBV6-5 and TRBJ2-3; D unclear. V was pared by 7 bases and J by 0 bases, with 11 bases between. CDR3 length equals 14 residues. Germline V gene sequence: CDR1 MNHEY, CDR2 SVGAGI. CDR3 bases: TGTGCCAGCACCCAGACTCGTAGCACAGATACGCAGTATTTT. Protein product: CASTQTRSTDTQYF.

This clonotype has a count of ten or more. This sequence joins TRBV20-1 and TRBJ1-6; 8 bases agree with TRBD1. The V gene's germline CDR1 is DFQATT and CDR2 SNEGSKA (reference sequence). Germline trimming cut 6 bases from V and 11 bases from J; bases unmatched to any gene: 18. CDR3 length: 16 amino acids. Here the CDR3 DNA reads TGCAGTGCCCGGCGGGGGTTGCAGGGGGCTATGGCACCCCTCCACTTT. Its protein product is CSARRGLQGAMAPLHF.

This clonotype was seen ten or more times. The chain is built from TRBV6-6 and TRBJ2-1; possibly TRBD1 for D (5 bases). V gave up 2 bases and J gave up 4 bases, with 9 bases separating them. CDR3 size: 14 residues. The germline gives CDR1 MNHNY, CDR2 SVGAGI (reference sequence). CDR3 residues: CASSYGQGYNEQFF. CDR3 DNA sequence: TGTGCCAGCAGTTACGGGCAGGGTTACAATGAGCAGTTCTTC.

In its sample, this clonotype was seen many times. The gene calls are TRBV6-2 or TRBV6-3 and TRBJ1-5; D possibly corresponds to TRBD1 (6 bases). The CDR3 totals 12 residues. V lost 7 bases and J lost 4, with 8 bases in between. The V gene's germline CDR1 is MNHEY and CDR2 SVGEGT. The CDR3 DNA sequence: TGTGCCAGCACGGACAGAAATCAGCCCCAGCATTTT. This sequence encodes CASTDRNQPQHF.

In this sample, this clonotype turned up many times. V is TRBV2 and J is TRBJ2-7; 9 positions match TRBD1. Germline trimming cut 7 bases from V and 8 bases from J; bases unmatched to any gene: 9. CDR1 and CDR2 (germline): SNHLY, FYNNEI. The length of the CDR3 is 13 residues. The CDR3 DNA reads as TGTGCCAGCACGGGACAGGGCGCATCCAAGCAGTACTTC. The encoded protein is CASTGQGASKQYF.

This clonotype has just a few counts. The chain recombines TRBV5-1 with TRBJ1-6; D not resolved. Germline loops: CDR1 SGHRS, CDR2 YFSETQ. Trimming took off 0 bases at V and 5 bases at J, with 6 bases between the two ends. This CDR3 has 14 residues. In DNA, the CDR3 is TGCGCCAGCAGCTTGGAACAGAATAATTCACCCCTCCACTTT. Residues: CASSLEQNNSPLHF. Together with reference TRBV5-1 and TRBJ1-6, the CDR3 gives the full variable domain: KAGVTQTPRYLIKTRGQQVTLSCSPISGHRSVSWYQQTPGQGLQFLFEYFSETQRNKGNFPGRFSGRQFSNSRSEMNVSTLELGDSALYLCASSLEQNNSPLHFGNGTRLTVT.

This clonotype was seen a few times. V usage is TRBV28 and J usage is TRBJ2-7; 10 nucleotides align to TRBD2. The germline CDR1 and CDR2 sequences are MDHEN and SYDVKM. The CDR3 sequence is 15 residues long. After removal of 6 bases from V and 0 bases from J, the junction contained 5 bases not matched to a gene. This chain's CDR3 is CASRPASGGSYEQYF. CDR3 coding DNA: TGTGCCAGCAGGCCAGCTAGCGGGGGCTCCTACGAGCAGTACTTC.

This clonotype was seen ten or more times. V is TRBV29-1 and J is TRBJ1-2, with D possibly being TRBD1 (5 bases). Trimming cost V 4 bases and J 4 bases, with 7 bases left between them. Germline V lookup: CDR1 SQVTM, CDR2 ANQGSEA. There are 11 residues in the CDR3. The CDR3 region has the DNA TGCAGCGTTGTCGGGGGCTATGGCTACACCTTC. Encoded protein: CSVVGGYGYTF.

The rearrangement joins TRBV6-5 to TRBJ1-2; 12 bases agree with TRBD1. The V gene end was trimmed by 6 bases and the J gene end by 6 bases; junction bases not matched to a gene: 8. The CDR3 consists of 15 residues. The germline V gene has CDR1 MNHEY and CDR2 SVGAGI. The chain's CDR3 is CASRDGTGGADGYTF. CDR3 DNA sequence: TGTGCCAGCAGAGACGGGACAGGGGGCGCAGATGGCTACACCTTC.

This clonotype was observed at least ten times. This sequence joins TRBV27 and TRBJ2-3; 14 bases fit TRBD2. There are 18 residues in the CDR3. Looked up from germline, CDR1 is MNHEY and CDR2 is SMNVEV (reference sequence). Trimming removed 3 bases from V and 3 bases from J; junction bases left unmatched: 8. This CDR3 is CASSFEVRTSGGTDTQYF. Here the CDR3 DNA reads TGTGCCAGCAGTTTCGAAGTTCGGACTAGCGGGGGGACAGATACGCAGTATTTT.

The sample holds many counts of this clonotype. The J gene is TRBJ2-4, the V gene TRBV5-6; D might be TRBD1 or TRBD2, each matching 6 bases. Germline V lookup: CDR1 SGHDT, CDR2 YYEEEE. The CDR3 length is 15 residues. Trimming cost V 0 bases and J 8 bases, with 15 bases left between them. CDR3 coding DNA: TGTGCCAGCAGCTTGGGCATCGGGGGCGGGCACATTCAGTACTTC. Its protein is CASSLGIGGGHIQYF.

V usage is TRBV5-1 and J usage is TRBJ1-2; D unclear. Germline assignment: CDR1 SGHRS and CDR2 YFSETQ. The germline V and J ends were trimmed by 4 bases and 8 bases, with 27 bases remaining between them. CDR3 length: 17 residues. The CDR3 DNA reads TGCGCCAGCAGCCCACTCGTAGATCAGGCAGCCCAAACCGGCTACACCTTC. As protein: CASSPLVDQAAQTGYTF. Together with reference TRBV5-1 and TRBJ1-2, the CDR3 gives the full variable domain: KAGVTQTPRYLIKTRGQQVTLSCSPISGHRSVSWYQQTPGQGLQFLFEYFSETQRNKGNFPGRFSGRQFSNSRSEMNVSTLELGDSALYLCASSPLVDQAAQTGYTFGSGTRLTVV.

This clonotype was observed many times. This chain joins TRBV7-9 and TRBJ2-5, with 7 bases lining up with TRBD2. Trimming cost V 4 bases and J 4 bases; bases outside gene matches: 3. The CDR3 has 13 residues. Germline V gene data show CDR1 as SEHNR and CDR2 as FQNEAQ (reference sequence). The CDR3 protein is CASSYGGGETQYF. The CDR3 coding sequence is TGTGCCAGCAGCTACGGCGGGGGAGAGACCCAGTACTTC. Combining the CDR3 with reference TRBV7-9 and TRBJ2-5 gives the whole variable domain DTGVSQNPRHKITKRGQNVTFRCDPISEHNRLYWYRQTLGQGPEFLTYFQNEAQLEKSRLLSDRFSAERPKGSFSTLEIQRTEQGDSAMYLCASSYGGGETQYFGPGTRLLVL.

CDR3 in amino acids: CASSPNRARSNQPQHF. The CDR3 DNA is TGTGCCAGCTCGCCTAACAGGGCGCGAAGCAATCAGCCCCAGCATTTT. The V call is TRBV2, the J call TRBJ1-5; possible D gene TRBD1, 6 bases. This CDR3 has 16 amino acids. Germline V CDR1 and CDR2: SNHLY, FYNNEI. V lost 8 bases to trimming and J lost 1 base, with 18 bases between them.

This clonotype was detected many times. The gene calls are TRBV6-2 or TRBV6-3 and TRBJ1-1; 7 nucleotides match TRBD1. CDR3 length: 16 residues. Germline V CDR1 and CDR2: MNHEY, SVGEGT. V shed 4 bases, J shed 1 base, and the junction held 9 bases outside the gene matches. Here the CDR3 reads CASSSVRGRGNTEAFF. For the CDR3, the DNA is TGTGCCAGCAGTTCCGTGAGGGGGCGCGGGAACACTGAAGCTTTCTTT.

Many counts were recorded for this clonotype. The gene calls are TRBV6-6 and TRBJ1-3; D call uncertain. V lost 3 bases, J lost 3 bases, and 18 bases lay in between. Germline assignment: CDR1 MNHNY and CDR2 SVGAGI (reference sequence). The CDR3 has 17 amino acids. CDR3 coding DNA: TGTGCCAGCAGTTATCTGACGGATCTATGGAATGGAAACACCATATATTTT. Translation gives CASSYLTDLWNGNTIYF.

This clonotype was counted between two and nine times. The chain has TRBV3-1 and TRBJ1-6, with no clear D. The CDR3 is 16 amino acids. Trimming took 4 bases from V and 2 from J, leaving 12 bases between them. Germline loops: CDR1 LGHDT, CDR2 YNNKEL (reference sequence). The CDR3 here is CASSPFRSPYNSPLHF. The CDR3 DNA reads TGTGCCAGCAGCCCGTTCAGGAGCCCCTATAATTCACCCCTCCACTTT.

This clonotype was recorded at least ten times. This chain uses TRBV20-1 with TRBJ1-2; 10 bases fit TRBD1. From germline, CDR1 is DFQATT and CDR2 SNEGSKA (reference sequence). The J segment lost 4 bases and the V segment lost 6 bases, leaving 2 bases of the junction unmatched. This CDR3 is built from 12 residues. As DNA, the CDR3 is TGCAGTGCGTGGACAGGGGGCTATGGCTACACCTTC. This sequence encodes CSAWTGGYGYTF.

Many counts were recorded for this clonotype. The rearrangement uses TRBV29-1 and TRBJ2-1; TRBD1 aligns across 7 bases. From germline, CDR1 is SQVTM and CDR2 ANQGSEA. CDR3 size: 12 residues. V trimming: 6 bases; J trimming: 7 bases; junction bases outside the gene matches: 6. CDR3 sequence (DNA): TGCAGCGTCATCAGACAGGGTAATGAGCAGTTCTTC. It translates to CSVIRQGNEQFF.

This clonotype showed up just a few times. V and J are TRBV18 and TRBJ2-7, with 8 positions matching TRBD1. Per germline, CDR1 KGHSH and CDR2 LQKENI. CDR3 size: 15 residues. After removal of 3 bases from V and 3 bases from J, the junction contained 7 bases not matched to a gene. The DNA for the CDR3 is TGTGCCAGCTCACCCTCAAACAGGGGGAACTACGAGCAGTACTTC. Amino acids: CASSPSNRGNYEQYF.

This clonotype occurred a few times. The rearrangement uses TRBV5-1 and TRBJ1-4, with D possibly matching TRBD1 (5 bases). Germline values: CDR1 SGHRS, CDR2 YFSETQ. Trimming took 5 bases from V and 3 from J, leaving 11 bases between them. The CDR3 covers 14 residues. The CDR3 reads CASRRGSANEKLFF. CDR3 DNA sequence: TGCGCCAGCAGGAGGGGCTCAGCTAATGAAAAACTGTTTTTT.

This clonotype appeared a few times. The chain is built from TRBV14 and TRBJ1-1; D gene unclear. From germline, CDR1 is SGHDN and CDR2 FVKESK. The V and J ends lost 2 bases and 2 bases respectively, with 6 bases between them. The CDR3 totals 13 residues. Here the CDR3 DNA reads TGTGCCAGCAGCCAAAGGTACAACACTGAAGCTTTCTTT. It encodes CASSQRYNTEAFF.

This clonotype has a count of ten or more. The rearrangement joins TRBV15 to TRBJ1-3, with D unclear. Between the trimmed V and J ends, which lost 7 bases and 0 bases, there was a span of 13 bases. Germline CDR1 reads LNHNV; CDR2 reads YYDKDF (reference sequence). There are 15 residues in the CDR3. DNA for the CDR3: TGTGCCACCACTGCCAGGTATGGCTCTGGAAACACCATATATTTT. The encoded protein is CATTARYGSGNTIYF.

This clonotype was detected ten times or more. CDR3 coding DNA: TGCGCCAGCAGCCAAGGACTATTCGGGGCGCAAGAGACCCAGTACTTC. Translation: CASSQGLFGAQETQYF. The rearrangement links TRBV5-1 to TRBJ2-5; TRBD2 is a possible D gene (6 bases). V was shortened by 4 bases and J by 2 bases, with 18 bases between the two germline ends. Germline V gene sequence: CDR1 SGHRS, CDR2 YFSETQ. The CDR3 has 16 residues.

This clonotype was recorded a few times. V gene TRBV6-2 or TRBV6-3 combines with J gene TRBJ2-1, with 11 bases lining up with TRBD2. The V and J ends lost 4 bases and 1 base, in that order; junction bases with no gene match: 6. CDR3 size: 17 residues. Per germline, CDR1 MNHEY and CDR2 SVGEGT. CDR3 region: CASSSLPSGGSYNEQFF. For the CDR3, the DNA is TGTGCCAGCAGTTCCCTCCCTAGCGGGGGGTCCTACAATGAGCAGTTCTTC.

The gene calls are TRBV20-1 and TRBJ2-1; 7 bases align to TRBD1. CDR3 length: 14 amino acids. Per the germline V gene, CDR1 is DFQATT and CDR2 is SNEGSKA (reference sequence). V gave up 6 bases and J gave up 10 bases; unmatched junction bases: 15. The CDR3 here is CSAVGQPRLGEQFF. CDR3 DNA: TGCAGTGCCGTGGGACAGCCAAGGTTAGGGGAGCAGTTCTTC.